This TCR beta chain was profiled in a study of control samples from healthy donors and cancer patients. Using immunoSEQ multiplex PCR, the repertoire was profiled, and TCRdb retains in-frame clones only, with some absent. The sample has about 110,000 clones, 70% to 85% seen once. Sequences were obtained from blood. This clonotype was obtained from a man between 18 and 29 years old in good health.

Here the CDR3 reads CASSEGRGPHEQYF. The CDR3 DNA reads TGTGCCAGCAGTGAAGGTCGGGGTCCCCACGAGCAGTACTTC. The gene calls are TRBV25-1 and TRBJ2-7; D possibly corresponds to TRBD2 (5 bases). V shed 2 bases and J shed 5 bases, with 13 bases lying between them. Germline V gives CDR1 MGHDK, CDR2 SYGVNS. There are 14 residues in the CDR3.